The rows below give T cell receptor beta chains drawn from one sample of a study of blood T cells in healthy people across ages. TCRdb itself ran the 5' RACE reads through MiXCR, one entry per CDR3 protein. Here the sample spans about 1.8 million distinct CDR3 sequences, about 50% being singletons. Sequencing input: blood. These receptors came from a woman between 40 and 50 years old in good health. Each CDR3 is given with its conserved first and last residue. The D gene is left open where the match is weak. Clone size is not always given. Where it is, it says once, few, many or a class for expanded clones.

CDR3 DNA: TGCAGCGTTGTACCCCGGGACAGCCAAGAGACCCAGTACTTC
CDR3 protein: CSVVPRDSQETQYF
J gene: TRBJ2-5
D gene: TRBD1
clone size: .
V gene: TRBV29-1

CDR3 DNA: TGTGCCAGCAGTTACGGGGGGCCAGGGGGAACTAAGACTGAAGCTTTCTTT
CDR3 protein: CASSYGGPGGTKTEAFF
J gene: TRBJ1-1
D gene: TRBD1
clone size: .
V gene: TRBV6-6

CDR3 DNA: TGTGCCAGCAGCCAAGGGTCAGGGGAGTTTGGCTACACCTTC
CDR3 protein: CASSQGSGEFGYTF
J gene: TRBJ1-2
D gene: .
clone size: .
V gene: TRBV14

CDR3 DNA: TGTGCCAGCAGTTACTCGCTAGCGGGGGGACACAATGAGCAGTTCTTC
CDR3 protein: CASSYSLAGGHNEQFF
J gene: TRBJ2-1
D gene: TRBD2
clone size: .
V gene: TRBV6-6

CDR3 DNA: TGCAGCGTCGAAGGTAGCGGGGGGATGCTTAGCACAGATACGCAGTATTTT
CDR3 protein: CSVEGSGGMLSTDTQYF
J gene: TRBJ2-3
D gene: TRBD2
clone size: .
V gene: TRBV29-1

CDR3 DNA: TGTGCCAGCAGTTTACCCCTCGGGGGGTCAAGCGAGCAGTTCTTC
CDR3 protein: CASSLPLGGSSEQFF
J gene: TRBJ2-1
D gene: TRBD2
clone size: .
V gene: TRBV28

CDR3 DNA: TGTGCCAGCAACCTTAACCAAGAGACCCAGTACTTC
CDR3 protein: CASNLNQETQYF
J gene: TRBJ2-5
D gene: .
clone size: .
V gene: TRBV7-2

CDR3 DNA: TGTGCCAGCACCAAAGGGGGGGAGTTAGGCGAGCAGTACTTC
CDR3 protein: CASTKGGELGEQYF
J gene: TRBJ2-7
D gene: .
clone size: .
V gene: TRBV28

CDR3 DNA: TGTGCCAGCACTCCTTTAGGACAGGGGTCCTCCTACAATGAGCAATTCTTC
CDR3 protein: CASTPLGQGSSYNEQFF
J gene: TRBJ2-1
D gene: TRBD1
clone size: .
V gene: TRBV5-6

CDR3 DNA: TGTGCCACCGGATTGGACAGGTCCTTCACAGATACGCAGTATTTT
CDR3 protein: CATGLDRSFTDTQYF
J gene: TRBJ2-3
D gene: TRBD1
clone size: .
V gene: TRBV27

CDR3 DNA: TGTGCCAGCAGGGGGCGGGCCGTTTCTAGCACAGATACGCAGTATTTT
CDR3 protein: CASRGRAVSSTDTQYF
J gene: TRBJ2-3
D gene: .
clone size: .
V gene: TRBV12-3/TRBV12-4

CDR3 DNA: TGTGCCACCAGTGAGCGTATACAGGCGCCGGAAGGCTACACCTTC
CDR3 protein: CATSERIQAPEGYTF
J gene: TRBJ1-2
D gene: .
clone size: .
V gene: TRBV24-1

CDR3 DNA: TGTGCCAGCAGTTCACACTCGAGGGGTATTGAAAAACTGTTTTTT
CDR3 protein: CASSSHSRGIEKLFF
J gene: TRBJ1-4
D gene: .
clone size: .
V gene: TRBV27

CDR3 DNA: TGTGCCAGCAGTGGAGATCGGGACAGGGTGAAATTCTATGGCTACACCTTC
CDR3 protein: CASSGDRDRVKFYGYTF
J gene: TRBJ1-2
D gene: TRBD1
clone size: few
V gene: TRBV12-3/TRBV12-4

CDR3 DNA: TGTGCCAGCAGTATCTCTCCCCCCGGGGGTAGCGGGGGGCGGGACAATGAGCAGTACTTC
CDR3 protein: CASSISPPGGSGGRDNEQYF
J gene: TRBJ2-7
D gene: TRBD2
clone size: .
V gene: TRBV28

CDR3 DNA: TGCGCCAGCAGCCCGCCCTGGACAGGGGCGGTTGCCAAAAACATTCAGTACTTC
CDR3 protein: CASSPPWTGAVAKNIQYF
J gene: TRBJ2-4
D gene: TRBD1
clone size: .
V gene: TRBV5-1

CDR3 DNA: TGTGCCAGCAGCCAACCCGCAGGGGGGTCCCGCGAGCAGTACTTC
CDR3 protein: CASSQPAGGSREQYF
J gene: TRBJ2-7
D gene: .
clone size: once
V gene: TRBV6-2/TRBV6-3

CDR3 DNA: TGCAGTGCTAGAGCCATAATAGGACTAGCGGGACCACAAGAGACCCAGTACTTC
CDR3 protein: CSARAIIGLAGPQETQYF
J gene: TRBJ2-5
D gene: TRBD2
clone size: .
V gene: TRBV20-1

CDR3 DNA: TGTGCCAGCGGCCCGAGAGGCACCTATGGCTACACCTTC
CDR3 protein: CASGPRGTYGYTF
J gene: TRBJ1-2
D gene: .
clone size: .
V gene: TRBV12-3/TRBV12-4

CDR3 DNA: TGTGCCAGCAGCGGAGAGTCGACTGGCGTGCAGTACTTC
CDR3 protein: CASSGESTGVQYF
J gene: TRBJ2-7
D gene: .
clone size: .
V gene: TRBV9

CDR3 DNA: TGTGCCAGTAGTAACCCCCAGGGGGCAAAGTACGAGCAGTACTTC
CDR3 protein: CASSNPQGAKYEQYF
J gene: TRBJ2-7
D gene: TRBD1
clone size: .
V gene: TRBV19

CDR3 DNA: TGTGCCAGCAGTTCCGGGCAACCCACCGGGGAGCTGTTTTTT
CDR3 protein: CASSSGQPTGELFF
J gene: TRBJ2-2
D gene: .
clone size: .
V gene: TRBV6-2/TRBV6-3

CDR3 DNA: TGTGCCAGCAGCTCTGGGACAGGGAAACTGTTTTTT
CDR3 protein: CASSSGTGKLFF
J gene: TRBJ1-4
D gene: TRBD1
clone size: few
V gene: TRBV25-1

CDR3 DNA: TGCAGCGTTGGCATAGGCCCCTATGGCTACACCTTC
CDR3 protein: CSVGIGPYGYTF
J gene: TRBJ1-2
D gene: .
clone size: .
V gene: TRBV29-1

CDR3 DNA: TGTGCCAGCAGCCAATCGATTCGACGCAATGAGCAGTTCTTC
CDR3 protein: CASSQSIRRNEQFF
J gene: TRBJ2-1
D gene: .
clone size: few
V gene: TRBV4-2

CDR3 DNA: TGCGCCAGCAGCTACGACAGGGCTAATTCACCCCTCCACTTT
CDR3 protein: CASSYDRANSPLHF
J gene: TRBJ1-6
D gene: TRBD1
clone size: .
V gene: TRBV4-3

CDR3 DNA: TGTGCCAGCAGTGCGGCGACAGGGCGCTCCTACGAGCAGTACTTC
CDR3 protein: CASSAATGRSYEQYF
J gene: TRBJ2-7
D gene: TRBD1
clone size: .
V gene: TRBV9

CDR3 DNA: TGTGCCAGCTATAGGGACCGTCCTGGGTACAATGAGCAGTTCTTC
CDR3 protein: CASYRDRPGYNEQFF
J gene: TRBJ2-1
D gene: .
clone size: .
V gene: TRBV7-2

CDR3 DNA: TGTGCCAGCACCTCGGCACTTCTAGCGGACAGCACAGATACGCAGTATTTT
CDR3 protein: CASTSALLADSTDTQYF
J gene: TRBJ2-3
D gene: TRBD2
clone size: .
V gene: TRBV7-8

CDR3 DNA: TGCAGCGTTGCCCCCCAGGGGTTGGAGACCCAGTACTTC
CDR3 protein: CSVAPQGLETQYF
J gene: TRBJ2-5
D gene: .
clone size: .
V gene: TRBV29-1

CDR3 DNA: TGTGCCATCGGGGCTAGCGGGGGGGCGGAGACCCAGTACTTC
CDR3 protein: CAIGASGGAETQYF
J gene: TRBJ2-5
D gene: TRBD2
clone size: .
V gene: TRBV10-3

CDR3 DNA: TGCAGTGCATCCCCGGGACTAGCGCTGCAAGAGACCCAGTACTTC
CDR3 protein: CSASPGLALQETQYF
J gene: TRBJ2-5
D gene: TRBD2
clone size: few
V gene: TRBV20-1